A selection of T cell receptor beta chains follows, all from one sample in a study of blood T cell repertoires in COVID-19. Measured with immunoSEQ multiplex PCR; TCRdb has only the in-frame clones, and not every one. Of roughly 150,000 clones listed, around 92% are singletons. Sequencing was done on a sample of peripheral blood. The receptors shown here come from a man in his sixties with acute or convalescent COVID-19. CDR3s leave out the opening cysteine and the closing phenylalanine or tryptophan. Fields, in order: V gene, J gene, CDR3 protein.

TRBV5-1	TRBJ1-4	ASSRKEGGSEKLF
TRBV13	TRBJ2-2	ASSVRGTGELF
TRBV2	TRBJ1-5	ASSRQGGEQPQH
TRBV24-1	TRBJ2-1	ATSWSGSNEQF
TRBV7-8	TRBJ2-1	ASSGTGQKF
TRBV3-1/TRBV3-2	TRBJ2-5	ASSRTSGETQY
TRBV5-1	TRBJ2-3	ASIRGGASTDTQY
TRBV5-6	TRBJ1-5	ASSSQMNSNQPQH
TRBV5-1	TRBJ1-1	ASSSGDRDAEAF
TRBV5-1	TRBJ1-3	ASSLAPDNSGNTIY
TRBV6-6	TRBJ2-2	ATQQGTRELF
TRBV6-6	TRBJ2-1	ASSLDTSYNEQF
TRBV15	TRBJ2-1	ATSRLLGAAYEQF
TRBV5-5	TRBJ2-5	ASSSRTSQETQY